What follows are 31 T cell receptor beta chains derived from one specimen sequenced in a study of cytomegalovirus exposure and HLA in healthy donors. The PCR employed 60 Vbeta primers together with 13 Jbeta primers. Only in-frame clones appear in the TCRdb table, and some are missing; sequencing was by immunoSEQ multiplex PCR. The sample contains roughly 200,000 clones, 70% to 85% of which appear only once. Input material: PBMCs. These receptors were taken from a woman in her 30s in good health and CMV-seropositive.

This clone showed up just a few times. This chain links TRBV15 with TRBJ2-7, with unresolved D. The CDR3 loop spans 12 amino acids. Trimming left V 2 bases short and J 6 bases short, with 8 bases between. CDR1 is LNHNV and CDR2 is YYDKDF in the germline V gene (reference sequence). CDR3 sequence reads: CATSRPRSEQYF. The CDR3 nucleotides are TGTGCCACCAGCAGACCGAGGAGCGAGCAGTACTTC.

The chain has TRBV7-8 and TRBJ1-1, with 9 bases fitting TRBD1. CDR3 length equals 13 residues. In germline, CDR1 is SGHVS, CDR2 FQNEAQ. The V gene end was trimmed by 5 bases and the J gene end by 3 bases; junction bases not matched to a gene: 1. The CDR3 nucleotides are TGTGCCAGCAGCAGGGACAGGGACACTGAAGCTTTCTTT. As protein: CASSRDRDTEAFF.

CDR3 sequence (DNA): TGTGCCAGCAGCTTGGGCGGGACAGGGGGGAGGAGGAACACTGAAGCTTTCTTT. It specifies CASSLGGTGGRRNTEAFF. The rearrangement links TRBV5-4 to TRBJ1-1; 11 bases match TRBD1. V lost 0 bases to trimming and J lost 1 base; unmatched junction nucleotides: 8. The length of the CDR3 is 18 residues. Germline lookup yields CDR1 SGHNT and CDR2 YYREEE (reference sequence).

This clone was seen once. The chain recombines TRBV2 with TRBJ1-1; 9 bases line up with TRBD1. The length of the CDR3 is 14 residues. From germline, CDR1 is SNHLY and CDR2 FYNNEI. V was clipped by 5 bases and J by 6 bases; unmatched bases: 7. The CDR3 region is CASSPGTGRAEAFF. DNA for the CDR3: TGTGCCAGCAGTCCCGGGACAGGGAGGGCTGAAGCTTTCTTT. Together with reference TRBV2 and TRBJ1-1, the CDR3 gives the full variable domain: EPEVTQTPSHQVTQMGQEVILRCVPISNHLYFYWYRQILGQKVEFLVSFYNNEISEKSEIFDDQFSVERPDGSNFTLKIRSTKLEDSAMYFCASSPGTGRAEAFFGQGTRLTVV.

The gene calls are TRBV5-1 and TRBJ1-1; 9 bases agree with TRBD1. The ends lost 0 bases at V and 2 bases at J; junction bases unmatched: 14. The CDR3 has 19 amino acids. Germline lookup yields CDR1 SGHRS and CDR2 YFSETQ. Here the CDR3 DNA reads TGCGCCAGCAGCTTGGACCTAAGACAGGGGGAAAGAGGAAACACTGAAGCTTTCTTT. This sequence encodes CASSLDLRQGERGNTEAFF.

This rearrangement joins TRBV7-9 to TRBJ2-1; possible D gene TRBD2, 6 bases. The CDR3 is 16 amino acids. Trimming took 1 base from V and 7 from J, leaving 17 bases between them. Germline V gives CDR1 SEHNR, CDR2 FQNEAQ (reference sequence). CDR3 protein: CASSLGEIGSGNEQFF. The CDR3 DNA follows: TGTGCCAGCAGCTTAGGAGAGATCGGGAGCGGTAATGAGCAGTTCTTC.

The chain combines TRBV10-3 with TRBJ1-1; the match to TRBD1 covers 7 bases. The CDR3 sequence is 14 residues long. The J segment lost 0 bases and the V segment lost 10 bases, leaving 8 bases of the junction unmatched. Germline CDR1 is ENHRY and CDR2 is SYGVKD. The CDR3 region is CATLSDRVNTEAFF. The CDR3 DNA reads TGTGCCACTCTCTCCGACAGGGTGAACACTGAAGCTTTCTTT.

The chain couples TRBV7-8 to TRBJ1-4, with a possible D match to TRBD1 (6 bases). CDR1 is SGHVS and CDR2 is FQNEAQ in the germline V gene. The germline V and J ends were trimmed by 4 bases and 10 bases, with 19 bases remaining between them. This CDR3 is 15 amino acids long. The CDR3 loop reads CASSWVEGGGGKLFF. In nucleotides, the CDR3 is TGTGCCAGCAGCTGGGTGGAAGGGGGTGGTGGAAAACTGTTTTTT.

J is TRBJ2-7 and V is TRBV18; 7 positions match TRBD2. The J segment lost 5 bases and the V segment lost 3 bases, leaving 16 bases of the junction unmatched. CDR1 KGHSH and CDR2 LQKENI come from the germline V gene. This CDR3 comprises 17 residues. The CDR3 DNA is TGTGCCAGCTCACCGGTGGGGAGGGGCCCCGTCGGGGACGAGCAGTACTTC. Translation: CASSPVGRGPVGDEQYF.

CDR3 loop: CASSSLDRAKSKNIQYF. DNA of the CDR3: TGTGCCAGCAGCTCCCTGGACAGGGCTAAGTCCAAAAACATTCAGTACTTC. The chain has TRBV7-9 and TRBJ2-4; 8 nucleotides agree with TRBD1. V was clipped by 4 bases and J by 2 bases; unmatched bases: 10. Germline V lookup: CDR1 SEHNR, CDR2 FQNEAQ (reference sequence). The CDR3 extends over 17 amino acids.

In regard to this clone: Distinct nucleotide sequences in the sample also encode this CDR3. The CDR3 loop reads CASSRDSYNEQFF. The CDR3, as DNA: TGTGCCAGCAGTCGGGACTCCTACAATGAGCAGTTCTTC. The genes are TRBV6-5 and TRBJ2-1; possibly TRBD2 for D (5 bases). V was trimmed by 5 bases and J by 0 bases, leaving 5 bases between them. The CDR3 contains 13 residues. The germline V gene encodes CDR1 MNHEY and CDR2 SVGAGI.

This clone occurred a few times. This rearrangement joins TRBV4-2 to TRBJ2-4; 10 positions agree with TRBD2. The CDR3 covers 16 residues. The V gene's germline CDR1 is LGHNA and CDR2 YNFKEQ. V trimming: 0 bases; J trimming: 8 bases; junction bases outside the gene matches: 7. The chain's CDR3 is CASSQDWERGGDIQYF. The CDR3 DNA reads as TGTGCCAGCAGCCAAGATTGGGAGCGGGGGGGGGACATTCAGTACTTC.

This clone has only one observation. The chain links TRBV19 to TRBJ1-5; D is unresolved. This CDR3 is built from 12 residues. V lost 7 bases and J 8 bases, leaving 12 bases between the germline ends. CDR1 is LNHDA, CDR2 SQIVND, per germline (reference sequence). CDR3 DNA: TGTGCCAGTAAGTCTTATAGTGAGCCCCAGCATTTT. Translation gives CASKSYSEPQHF.

The chain combines TRBV28 with TRBJ2-5; D is perhaps TRBD1 (6 bases). This CDR3 contains 16 residues. V was pared by 7 bases and J by 4 bases, with 22 bases between. From germline, CDR1 is MDHEN and CDR2 SYDVKM. Here the CDR3 reads CASISGQPLGRETQYF. The CDR3 DNA follows: TGTGCCAGCATCTCAGGACAGCCCTTGGGGAGAGAGACCCAGTACTTC. The whole variable domain, filled in from reference TRBV28 and TRBJ2-5, reads DVKVTQSSRYLVKRTGEKVFLECVQDMDHENMFWYRQDPGLGLRLIYFSYDVKMKEKGDIPEGYSVSREKKERFSLILESASTNQTSMYLCASISGQPLGRETQYFGPGTRLLVL.

The chain uses TRBV19 and TRBJ2-7; TRBD2 agrees at 11 bases. J lost 2 bases, V lost 5 bases, and 8 bases had no gene match. Germline assignment: CDR1 LNHDA and CDR2 SQIVND (reference sequence). The length of the CDR3 is 16 residues. CDR3 sequence reads: CASSFQTSGTPYEQYF. The CDR3 DNA follows: TGTGCCAGTAGTTTCCAGACTAGCGGGACCCCCTACGAGCAGTACTTC.

The chain joins TRBV30 to TRBJ2-5, with D possibly matching TRBD1 (6 bases). Germline-derived CDR1 and CDR2 are GTSNPN and SVGIG (reference sequence). Trimming stripped 0 bases from V and 7 bases from J, with 9 bases between. The CDR3 spans 12 residues. CDR3 sequence: CAWSVRGGTQYF. CDR3 sequence (DNA): TGTGCCTGGAGTGTACGAGGGGGGACCCAGTACTTC.

The chain links TRBV18 to TRBJ2-7, with a tentative D call TRBD1 (6 bases). Trimming took 2 bases from V and 3 from J, leaving 8 bases between them. This CDR3 comprises 13 residues. The germline V gene encodes CDR1 KGHSH and CDR2 LQKENI. The CDR3 protein is CASSPNRVYEQYF. The CDR3 DNA follows: TGTGCCAGCTCACCAAACAGGGTCTACGAGCAGTACTTC. Looking up the rest from reference TRBV18 and TRBJ2-7 gives the full variable domain: NAGVMQNPRHLVRRRGQEARLRCSPMKGHSHVYWYRQLPEEGLKFMVYLQKENIIDESGMPKERFSAEFPKEGPSILRIQQVVRGDSAAYFCASSPNRVYEQYFGPGTRLTVT.

The chain joins TRBV28 to TRBJ1-5; 7 bases map to TRBD1. Germline V gene sequence: CDR1 MDHEN, CDR2 SYDVKM. The V gene end was trimmed by 2 bases and the J gene end by 4 bases; junction bases not matched to a gene: 5. The CDR3 has 15 residues. CDR3 amino acids: CASSLRDSGNQPQHF. The CDR3 bases are TGTGCCAGCAGTTTACGGGACAGTGGGAATCAGCCCCAGCATTTT.

The chain is built from TRBV30 and TRBJ1-2; perhaps TRBD1 as D (5 bases). Germline V lookup: CDR1 GTSNPN, CDR2 SVGIG (reference sequence). CDR3 length equals 15 residues. Trimming left V 2 bases short and J 6 bases short, with 19 bases between. CDR3 DNA: TGTGCCTGGAGTAAAATCCGGGACTGGTTGCATGGCTACACCTTC. This translates into CAWSKIRDWLHGYTF.

As for this clone: At one end the junction does not follow the germline gene, possibly because of a read error. This chain links TRBV6-5 with TRBJ2-7; a weak D match, TRBD2 (5 bases). The CDR3 spans 13 residues. The germline CDR1 and CDR2 sequences are MNHEY and SVGAGI. The CDR3 spells CASRSASSHEQYF. The CDR3 DNA reads as TGTGCCAGCCGTTCGGCTAGCTCCCACGAGCAGTACTTC.

The chain carries TRBV27 and TRBJ1-5; TRBD1 agrees at 10 bases. V lost 5 bases to trimming and J lost 5 bases; unmatched junction nucleotides: 3. The V gene's germline CDR1 is MNHEY and CDR2 SMNVEV (reference sequence). This CDR3 comprises 14 residues. CDR3 DNA sequence: TGTGCCAGCAGTGTGGGACAGGGGTATCAGCCCCAGCATTTT. This encodes CASSVGQGYQPQHF.

This sequence joins TRBV27 and TRBJ2-1; 7 bases align to TRBD1. The germline V gene has CDR1 MNHEY and CDR2 SMNVEV (reference sequence). V lost 4 bases and J lost 3; bases outside the gene matches: 9. The CDR3 spans 16 residues. CDR3 sequence (DNA): TGTGCCAGCAGTTCCGGGACAGCTAAGTACTACAATGAGCAGTTCTTC. Translating gives CASSSGTAKYYNEQFF.

This clone was seen a single time. V and J are TRBV4-1 and TRBJ2-5, with TRBD1 matching over 9 bases. Near its end, the DNA agrees better with TRBJ2-7, so the J call may be wrong. The CDR3 has 16 amino acids. In germline, CDR1 is MGHRA, CDR2 YSYEKL. The CDR3 protein is CASSQGTWDRVYEQYF. CDR3 nucleotide sequence: TGCGCCAGCAGCCAAGGCACGTGGGACAGGGTTTACGAGCAGTACTTC.

CDR3 sequence: CAWSVGHYGTDTQYF. CDR3 nucleotides: TGTGCCTGGAGTGTTGGCCATTACGGCACAGATACGCAGTATTTT. The genes are TRBV30 and TRBJ2-3, with D hard to call. Trimming removed 0 bases from V and 1 base from J, with 11 bases in between. CDR1 is GTSNPN and CDR2 is SVGIG in the germline V gene (reference sequence). The CDR3 runs 15 residues.

V and J are TRBV7-9 and TRBJ2-7, with 7 positions matching TRBD1. The V and J ends lost 7 bases and 6 bases, in that order; junction bases with no gene match: 6. The germline V gene encodes CDR1 SEHNR and CDR2 FQNEAQ (reference sequence). The CDR3 has 12 amino acids. The CDR3 region is CASTETGLEQYF. CDR3 sequence (DNA): TGTGCCAGCACCGAGACAGGGCTCGAGCAGTACTTC.

The chain carries TRBV5-1 and TRBJ2-5, with TRBD2 identical over 12 bases. The CDR3 totals 15 residues. CDR1 and CDR2 (germline): SGHRS, YFSETQ. Trimming at V came to 6 bases and at J to 2 bases, leaving 5 bases not matched to a gene. The DNA of the CDR3 is TGCGCCAGCACCTCTAGCGGGAGGGGACAAGAGACCCAGTACTTC. This sequence encodes CASTSSGRGQETQYF.

This chain uses TRBV6-5 with TRBJ1-1; D unclear. Germline V gives CDR1 MNHEY, CDR2 SVGAGI. Trimming pared 0 bases from V and 2 bases from J, leaving 13 bases between. There are 16 residues in the CDR3. Here the CDR3 DNA reads TGTGCCAGCAGTTACTCGATCAGCGCCAGAAACACTGAAGCTTTCTTT. Amino acids: CASSYSISARNTEAFF.

CDR3 in DNA: TGTGCCAGCAGTTTTCAGGGAACCTCGAACACTGAAGCTTTCTTT. This gives the protein CASSFQGTSNTEAFF. The rearrangement joins TRBV27 to TRBJ1-1, with D possibly TRBD1 on 5 matching bases. V was cut by 3 bases and J by 1 base, with 12 bases left in between. The germline V gene encodes CDR1 MNHEY and CDR2 SMNVEV (reference sequence). This CDR3 spans 15 amino acids.

The chain employs TRBV7-2 and TRBJ2-7, with 10 bases matching TRBD2. The CDR3 runs to 15 residues. From germline, CDR1 is SGHTA and CDR2 FQGNSA. J was trimmed by 3 bases and V by 5 bases; bases with no gene match: 7. As DNA, the CDR3 is TGTGCCAGCAGCCTCGGGACTAGCGACTACTACGAGCAGTACTTC. Protein: CASSLGTSDYYEQYF.

This chain joins TRBV6-5 and TRBJ1-3; 7 bases are a match to TRBD1. CDR1 is MNHEY, CDR2 SVGAGI, per germline. CDR3 length: 15 amino acids. The V and J ends lost 0 bases and 4 bases, in that order; junction bases with no gene match: 3. The CDR3 DNA reads TGTGCCAGCAGTTACTCGACAGGGTCAGGAAACACCATATATTTT. It is translated as CASSYSTGSGNTIYF.

In regard to this clone: This sample includes further DNA sequences coding for the same CDR3. The chain has TRBV11-2 and TRBJ1-2, with TRBD1 matching over 8 bases. Germline V gene sequence: CDR1 SGHAT, CDR2 FQNNGV. V dropped 2 bases and J dropped 8; count of bases not matched to a gene: 4. This CDR3 region has 13 residues. The CDR3 is CASSLNDRGGYTF. In nucleotides, the CDR3 is TGTGCCAGCAGCTTAAACGACAGGGGAGGCTACACCTTC.